This record looks at one T cell receptor (beta chain) sequence and its context. Its target is unknown. Data came from immunoSEQ multiplex PCR; TCRdb stores just in-frame clones and leaves some out. This sample yields about 24,000 clones, of which roughly 86% are seen a single time; around 6.1% belongs to the top ten. This sample is part of a study of T cells in localized non-small cell lung cancer. Whole-study findings and limits: In adjacent lung, a median around 50 of the top 100 tumor clones were found. Heterogeneity within the tumor remains possible, as just one region underwent sequencing.

This TCR was sampled from a male donor aged 60 or over with stage II squamous cell lung carcinoma. The sample consisted of peripheral blood, taken before any cancer treatment.

The CDR3 nucleotides read TGTGCCAGCAGCCCTACGACAGGGGGCCATGAGCAGTTCTTC. This codes for CASSPTTGGHEQFF. V usage is TRBV27 and J usage is TRBJ2-1; 10 bases map to TRBD1. This CDR3 spans 14 amino acids. The junction had 7 bases not matched to a gene; V was cut back by 6 bases and J by 8 bases. Germline V gene lookup returns CDR1 MNHEY and CDR2 SMNVEV (reference sequence).